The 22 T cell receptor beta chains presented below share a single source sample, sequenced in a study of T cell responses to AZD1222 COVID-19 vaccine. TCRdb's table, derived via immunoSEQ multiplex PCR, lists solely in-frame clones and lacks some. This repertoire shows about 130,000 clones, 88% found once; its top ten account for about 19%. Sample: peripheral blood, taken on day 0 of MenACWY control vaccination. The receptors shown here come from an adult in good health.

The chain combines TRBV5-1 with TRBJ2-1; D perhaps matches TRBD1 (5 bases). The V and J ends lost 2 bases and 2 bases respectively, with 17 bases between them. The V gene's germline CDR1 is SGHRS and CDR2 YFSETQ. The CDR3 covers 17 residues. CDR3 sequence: CASSLGTGNPAYNEQFF. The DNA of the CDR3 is TGCGCCAGCAGCTTAGGTACAGGTAACCCAGCCTACAATGAGCAGTTCTTC.

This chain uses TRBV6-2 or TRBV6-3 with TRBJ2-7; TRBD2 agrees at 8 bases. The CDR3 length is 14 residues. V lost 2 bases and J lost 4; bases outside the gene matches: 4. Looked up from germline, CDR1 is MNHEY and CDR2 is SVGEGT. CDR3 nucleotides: TGTGCCAGCAGTTACACGCCTAGCGGGTACGAGCAGTACTTC. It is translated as CASSYTPSGYEQYF.

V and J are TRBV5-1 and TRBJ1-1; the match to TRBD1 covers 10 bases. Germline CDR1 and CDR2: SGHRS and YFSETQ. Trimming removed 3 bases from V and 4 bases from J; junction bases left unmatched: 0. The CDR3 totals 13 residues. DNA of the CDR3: TGCGCCAGCAGCTGGACAGGGGGCACTGAAGCTTTCTTT. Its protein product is CASSWTGGTEAFF. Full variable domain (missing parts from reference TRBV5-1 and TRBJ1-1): KAGVTQTPRYLIKTRGQQVTLSCSPISGHRSVSWYQQTPGQGLQFLFEYFSETQRNKGNFPGRFSGRQFSNSRSEMNVSTLELGDSALYLCASSWTGGTEAFFGQGTRLTVV.

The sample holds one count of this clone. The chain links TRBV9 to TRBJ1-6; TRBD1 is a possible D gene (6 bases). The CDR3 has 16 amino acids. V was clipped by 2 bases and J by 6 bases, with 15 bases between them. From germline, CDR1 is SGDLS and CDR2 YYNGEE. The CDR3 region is CASSVSGAGGNSPLHF. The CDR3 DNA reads TGTGCCAGCAGCGTCTCAGGGGCGGGGGGTAATTCACCCCTCCACTTT.

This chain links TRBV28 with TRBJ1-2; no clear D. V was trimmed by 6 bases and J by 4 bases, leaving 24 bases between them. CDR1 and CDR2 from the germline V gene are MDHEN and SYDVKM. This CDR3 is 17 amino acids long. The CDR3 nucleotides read TGTGCCAGCAGCTCCGCTAATGGGGTTCCGCCTGGCTATGGCTACACCTTC. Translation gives CASSSANGVPPGYGYTF.

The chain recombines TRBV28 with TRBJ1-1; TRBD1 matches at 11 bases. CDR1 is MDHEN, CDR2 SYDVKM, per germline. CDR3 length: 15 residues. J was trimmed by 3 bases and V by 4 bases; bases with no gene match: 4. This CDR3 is CASSWTGGADTEAFF. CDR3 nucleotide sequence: TGTGCCAGCAGTTGGACAGGGGGCGCGGACACTGAAGCTTTCTTT.

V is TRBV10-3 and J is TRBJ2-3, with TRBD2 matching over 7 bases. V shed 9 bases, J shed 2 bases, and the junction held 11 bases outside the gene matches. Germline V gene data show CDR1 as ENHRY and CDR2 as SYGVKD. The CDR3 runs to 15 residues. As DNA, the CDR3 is TGTGCCATTAATCGGGGCCTAGCGGACACAGATACGCAGTATTTT. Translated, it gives CAINRGLADTDTQYF.

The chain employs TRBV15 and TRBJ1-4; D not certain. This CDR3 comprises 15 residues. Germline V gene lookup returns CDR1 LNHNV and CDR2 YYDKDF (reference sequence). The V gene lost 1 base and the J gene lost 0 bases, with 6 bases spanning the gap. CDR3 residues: CATSRVGATNEKLFF. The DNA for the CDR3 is TGTGCCACCAGCAGAGTTGGCGCAACTAATGAAAAACTGTTTTTT.

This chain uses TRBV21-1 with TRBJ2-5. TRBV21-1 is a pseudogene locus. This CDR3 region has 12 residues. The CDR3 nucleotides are TGTGCCGATCCCATGCCTGGAGAGACCCAGTACTTC. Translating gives CADPMPGETQYF.

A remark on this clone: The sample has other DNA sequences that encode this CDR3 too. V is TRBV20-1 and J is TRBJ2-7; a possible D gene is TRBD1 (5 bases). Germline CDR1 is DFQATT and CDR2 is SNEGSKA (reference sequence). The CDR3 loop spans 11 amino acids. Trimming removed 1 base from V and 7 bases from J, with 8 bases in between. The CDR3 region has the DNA TGCAGTGCTAGAGGCCCAGGGGAGCAGTACTTC. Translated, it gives CSARGPGEQYF.

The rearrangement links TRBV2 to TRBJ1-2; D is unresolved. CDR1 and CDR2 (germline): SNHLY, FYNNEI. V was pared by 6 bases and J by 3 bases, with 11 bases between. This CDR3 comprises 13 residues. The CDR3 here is CASSPGPDYGYTF. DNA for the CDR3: TGTGCCAGCAGCCCAGGACCCGACTATGGCTACACCTTC.

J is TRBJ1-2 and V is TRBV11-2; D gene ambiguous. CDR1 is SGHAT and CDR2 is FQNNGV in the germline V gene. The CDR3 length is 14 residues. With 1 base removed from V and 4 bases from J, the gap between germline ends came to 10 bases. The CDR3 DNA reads TGTGCCAGCAGCTTAGCCTCCCAGGCCTATGGCTACACCTTC. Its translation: CASSLASQAYGYTF.

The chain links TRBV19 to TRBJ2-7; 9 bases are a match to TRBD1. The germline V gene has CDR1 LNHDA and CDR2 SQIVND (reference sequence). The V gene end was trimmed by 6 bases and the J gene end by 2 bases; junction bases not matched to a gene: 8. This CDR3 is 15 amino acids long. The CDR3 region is CASRNWGQGTYEQYF. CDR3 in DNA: TGTGCCAGTAGGAATTGGGGACAGGGCACCTACGAGCAGTACTTC.

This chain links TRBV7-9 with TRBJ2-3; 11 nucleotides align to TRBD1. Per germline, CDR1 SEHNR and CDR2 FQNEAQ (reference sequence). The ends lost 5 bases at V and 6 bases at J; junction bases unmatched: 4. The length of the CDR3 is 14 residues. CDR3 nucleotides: TGTGCCAGCAGCATTGGGACAGGGGGGGATACGCAGTATTTT. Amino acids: CASSIGTGGDTQYF. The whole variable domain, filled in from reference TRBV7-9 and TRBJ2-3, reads DTGVSQNPRHKITKRGQNVTFRCDPISEHNRLYWYRQTLGQGPEFLTYFQNEAQLEKSRLLSDRFSAERPKGSFSTLEIQRTEQGDSAMYLCASSIGTGGDTQYFGPGTRLTVL.

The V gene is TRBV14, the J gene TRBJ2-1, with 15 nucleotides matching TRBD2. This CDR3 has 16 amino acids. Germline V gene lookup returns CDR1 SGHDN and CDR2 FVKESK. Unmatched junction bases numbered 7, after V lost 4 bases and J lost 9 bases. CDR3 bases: TGTGCCAGCAGCCCCCTGGGACTAGCGGGAGGTGGTGAGCAGTTCTTC. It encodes CASSPLGLAGGGEQFF.

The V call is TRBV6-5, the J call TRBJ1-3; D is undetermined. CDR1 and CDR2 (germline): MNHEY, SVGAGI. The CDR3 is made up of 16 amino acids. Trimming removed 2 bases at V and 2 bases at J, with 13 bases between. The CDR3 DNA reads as TGTGCCAGCAGTTACAAGGCCAGGACGACTGGAAACACCATATATTTT. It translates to CASSYKARTTGNTIYF.

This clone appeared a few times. CDR3 amino acids: CASFTANTYEQYF. The CDR3 DNA is TGTGCCAGTTTTACAGCAAACACTTACGAGCAGTACTTC. The chain employs TRBV6-5 and TRBJ2-7; D ambiguous. V was shortened by 9 bases and J by 4 bases, with 16 bases between the two germline ends. From germline, CDR1 is MNHEY and CDR2 SVGAGI. The CDR3 length is 13 residues.

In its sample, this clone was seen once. The CDR3 spells CASRASGSEQFF. The CDR3 DNA is TGTGCCAGCAGGGCTAGCGGATCGGAGCAGTTCTTC. J is TRBJ2-1 and V is TRBV2; 7 nucleotides align to TRBD2. CDR1 is SNHLY and CDR2 is FYNNEI in the germline V gene. The CDR3 extends over 12 amino acids. The J segment lost 10 bases and the V segment lost 6 bases, leaving 6 bases of the junction unmatched.

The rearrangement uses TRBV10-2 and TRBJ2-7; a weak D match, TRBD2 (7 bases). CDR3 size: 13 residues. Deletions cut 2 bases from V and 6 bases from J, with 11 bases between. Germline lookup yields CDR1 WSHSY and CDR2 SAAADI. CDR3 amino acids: CASSEMGGGEQYF. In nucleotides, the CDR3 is TGCGCCAGCAGTGAGATGGGAGGGGGCGAGCAGTACTTC.

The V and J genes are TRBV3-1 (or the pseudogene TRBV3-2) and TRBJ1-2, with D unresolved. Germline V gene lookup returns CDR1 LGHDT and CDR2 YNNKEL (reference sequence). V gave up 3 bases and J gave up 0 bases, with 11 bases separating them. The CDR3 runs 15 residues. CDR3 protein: CASSHGSLANYGYTF. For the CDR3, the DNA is TGTGCCAGCAGCCATGGTAGTTTGGCTAACTATGGCTACACCTTC.

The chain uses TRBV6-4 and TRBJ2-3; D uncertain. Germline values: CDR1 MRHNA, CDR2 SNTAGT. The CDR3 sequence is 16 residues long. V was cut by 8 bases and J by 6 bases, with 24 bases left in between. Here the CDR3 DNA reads TGTGCCAGCTCCGCTACCTCCGGAGCCCTGAGTGATACGCAGTATTTT. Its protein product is CASSATSGALSDTQYF.

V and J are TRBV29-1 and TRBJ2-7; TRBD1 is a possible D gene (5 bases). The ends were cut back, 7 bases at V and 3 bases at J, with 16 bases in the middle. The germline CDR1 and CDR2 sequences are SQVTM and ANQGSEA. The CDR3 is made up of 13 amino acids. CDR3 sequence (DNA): TGCAGCGCCAGGGCCTCCGCAAACTACGAGCAGTACTTC. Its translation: CSARASANYEQYF.